The present T cell receptor (beta chain) was sequenced within a study of T cell repertoires in cytomegalovirus infection. Study-level information: Based on public TCR beta signatures, there were indications of CMV infection and of a matching HLA type.

As concerns this clonotype: Its antigen is still unknown.

This CDR3 region has 14 residues. After removal of 4 bases from V and 7 bases from J, the junction contained 8 bases not matched to a gene. Germline V gives CDR1 SGHKS, CDR2 YYEKEE (reference sequence). Broader study findings: Accumulated public TCR beta family frequency recognized individuals carrying CMV together with the relevant HLA. Dominant in the ex vivo response were TCR beta clonotypes restricted by HLA-C and specific for CMV.

Each CDR3 protein is one row after TCRdb ran MiXCR on the reads. The repertoire consists of 160,000 or so distinct CDR3 sequences, with around a quarter occurring once and the leading ten covering 10% to 11%. V and J are TRBV5-5 and TRBJ2-1; TRBD1 matches 7 bases. The sequence was obtained from a human donor in good health (CMV status not recorded). Some clones in this sample may be carry-over from other donors' samples. The sequenced sample consisted of PBMCs. CDR3 region: CASSLTTGLNEQFF. CDR3 coding DNA: TGTGCCAGCAGCCTTACGACAGGGCTTAATGAGCAGTTCTTC. Using reference TRBV5-5 and TRBJ2-1 for the parts outside the CDR3, the full variable domain is DAGVTQSPTHLIKTRGQQVTLRCSPISGHKSVSWYQQVLGQGPQFIFQYYEKEERGRGNFPDRFSARQFPNYSSELNVNALLLGDSALYLCASSLTTGLNEQFFGPGTRLTVL.